Following are 16 T cell receptor beta chains from one sample sequenced in a study of cytomegalovirus exposure and HLA in healthy donors. The PCR was carried out with 60 Vbeta primers and 13 Jbeta primers. Libraries were prepared by immunoSEQ multiplex PCR; TCRdb keeps only in-frame clonotypes and omits some of them. The sample lists approximately 100,000 clones; roughly 83% were seen once. The sequencing sample was made of PBMCs. The receptors stem from a female donor in good health and CMV-seropositive.

The chain is built from TRBV2 and TRBJ2-6; 7 bases are shared with TRBD1. Trimming at V came to 8 bases and at J to 0 bases, leaving 4 bases not matched to a gene. This CDR3 is 15 amino acids long. Germline assignment: CDR1 SNHLY and CDR2 FYNNEI. CDR3 protein: CASLPGGSGANVLTF. The DNA for the CDR3 is TGTGCCAGCCTTCCAGGGGGCTCTGGGGCCAACGTCCTGACTTTC.

The chain employs TRBV7-6 and TRBJ2-2, with D hard to call. The CDR3 is 15 residues long. Trimming took off 1 base at V and 1 base at J, with 7 bases between the two ends. The germline CDR1 and CDR2 sequences are SGHVS and FNYEAQ. The CDR3 DNA follows: TGTGCCAGCAGCTTAGTGGCAGTGAACACCGGGGAGCTGTTTTTT. It is translated as CASSLVAVNTGELFF.

The chain couples TRBV20-1 to TRBJ1-1, with 7 bases lining up with TRBD1. The CDR3 runs 11 residues. The germline V gene encodes CDR1 DFQATT and CDR2 SNEGSKA (reference sequence). The junction had 3 bases not matched to a gene; V was cut back by 5 bases and J by 6 bases. The CDR3 DNA follows: TGCAGTGCTGGACAGGCTTCTGAAGCTTTCTTT. It encodes CSAGQASEAFF.

The chain joins TRBV7-9 to TRBJ2-1; D uncertain. The CDR3 consists of 15 residues. The V end was cut by 3 bases, the J end by 5 bases, with 14 bases between. The germline CDR1 and CDR2 sequences are SEHNR and FQNEAQ (reference sequence). The CDR3: CASSLAWAQHNEQFF. For the CDR3, the DNA is TGTGCCAGCAGCTTGGCCTGGGCCCAGCACAATGAGCAGTTCTTC. Full variable domain (missing parts from reference TRBV7-9 and TRBJ2-1): DTGVSQNPRHKITKRGQNVTFRCDPISEHNRLYWYRQTLGQGPEFLTYFQNEAQLEKSRLLSDRFSAERPKGSFSTLEIQRTEQGDSAMYLCASSLAWAQHNEQFFGPGTRLTVL.

The chain joins TRBV27 to TRBJ1-2, with no clear D. CDR1 and CDR2 (germline): MNHEY, SMNVEV (reference sequence). CDR3 length equals 16 residues. Trimming left V 3 bases short and J 1 base short, with 15 bases between. The CDR3 region has the DNA TGTGCCAGCAGTTTGGTGGGCAGTCTTGATAACTATGGCTACACCTTC. It translates to CASSLVGSLDNYGYTF.

In its sample, this clone was seen a few times. The rearrangement joins TRBV30 to TRBJ2-2; possible D gene TRBD1, 6 bases. Germline lookup yields CDR1 GTSNPN and CDR2 SVGIG (reference sequence). This CDR3 is 13 amino acids long. Trimming shortened V by 1 base and J by 4 bases, and 7 bases separated the two germline ends. Here the CDR3 DNA reads TGTGCCTGGAGTGGGACAGCCACCGGGGAGCTGTTTTTT. Its protein is CAWSGTATGELFF.

The chain has TRBV18 and TRBJ2-7, with 7 bases aligning to TRBD2. Looked up from germline, CDR1 is KGHSH and CDR2 is LQKENI. V shed 3 bases, J shed 2 bases, and the junction held 7 bases outside the gene matches. The CDR3 runs 15 residues. CDR3 in amino acids: CASSPPAGVTYEQYF. CDR3 DNA: TGTGCCAGCTCACCCCCGGCGGGAGTTACCTACGAGCAGTACTTC.

The chain joins TRBV4-3 to TRBJ2-5; 10 nucleotides match TRBD2. This CDR3 spans 15 amino acids. Looked up from germline, CDR1 is LGHNA and CDR2 is YSLEER. V shed 5 bases and J 2 bases; nucleotides not matched to a gene: 5. The chain's CDR3 is CASSYGLAAQETQYF. In nucleotides, the CDR3 is TGCGCCAGCAGCTACGGACTAGCGGCGCAAGAGACCCAGTACTTC.

The chain links TRBV7-2 to TRBJ2-3; TRBD2 matches at 7 bases. This CDR3 has 15 amino acids. The V gene end was trimmed by 1 base and the J gene end by 1 base; junction bases not matched to a gene: 2. The V gene's germline CDR1 is SGHTA and CDR2 FQGNSA. CDR3 DNA sequence: TGTGCCAGCAGCTTAGGCGCGGGGGGCACAGATACGCAGTATTTT. Amino acids: CASSLGAGGTDTQYF.

The J gene is TRBJ1-1, the V gene TRBV6-6; 7 bases are a match to TRBD1. This CDR3 region has 15 residues. V lost 7 bases, J lost 10 bases, and 18 bases stayed unmatched. Germline V lookup: CDR1 MNHNY, CDR2 SVGAGI (reference sequence). This chain's CDR3 is CASTPGQRLGQGAFF. For the CDR3, the DNA is TGTGCCAGCACCCCGGGACAGCGTCTAGGGCAGGGAGCTTTCTTT.

This chain uses TRBV2 with TRBJ1-2; TRBD1 might be the D (5 bases). CDR3 size: 13 residues. From germline, CDR1 is SNHLY and CDR2 FYNNEI. With 5 bases removed from V and 4 bases from J, the gap between germline ends came to 11 bases. CDR3 in DNA: TGTGCCAGCAGTACTGACAGAGCCTATGGCTACACCTTC. This encodes CASSTDRAYGYTF.

A single count supports this clone. The V and J genes are TRBV7-9 and TRBJ2-1; 8 bases map to TRBD2. Unmatched junction bases numbered 5, after V lost 4 bases and J lost 0 bases. This CDR3 has 16 amino acids. Germline assignment: CDR1 SEHNR and CDR2 FQNEAQ (reference sequence). CDR3 loop: CASSSYLAGSYNEQFF. The CDR3 coding sequence is TGTGCCAGCAGCTCCTACCTAGCGGGCTCCTACAATGAGCAGTTCTTC. The variable domain in full, completed from reference TRBV7-9 and TRBJ2-1, reads DTGVSQNPRHKITKRGQNVTFRCDPISEHNRLYWYRQTLGQGPEFLTYFQNEAQLEKSRLLSDRFSAERPKGSFSTLEIQRTEQGDSAMYLCASSSYLAGSYNEQFFGPGTRLTVL.

This clone counts as medium-sized. The rearrangement uses TRBV5-8 and TRBJ1-5; weak D call: TRBD1 (6 bases). The V end lost 4 bases, the J end lost 0 bases, and 11 bases lay between the germline ends. Germline values: CDR1 SGHTS, CDR2 YDEGEE. This CDR3 has 15 amino acids. CDR3 coding DNA: TGTGCCAGCAGCCTCCAGGGGTATAGCAATCAGCCCCAGCATTTT. It is translated as CASSLQGYSNQPQHF.

The rearrangement uses TRBV18 and TRBJ2-7; no clear D. Per the germline V gene, CDR1 is KGHSH and CDR2 is LQKENI. The CDR3 is 14 residues long. Deletions cut 3 bases from V and 1 base from J, with 10 bases between. The CDR3 nucleotides are TGTGCCAGCTCACCGGCAGGCTCGTCCTACGAGCAGTACTTC. It yields the protein CASSPAGSSYEQYF.

The V and J genes are TRBV6-6 and TRBJ2-3; D might be TRBD1 (6 bases). Germline CDR1 and CDR2: MNHNY and SVGAGI (reference sequence). The CDR3 sequence is 14 residues long. Trimming pared 5 bases from V and 2 bases from J, leaving 11 bases between. The CDR3 nucleotides are TGTGCCAGCAGTCACGGACAGACCACAGATACGCAGTATTTT. This encodes CASSHGQTTDTQYF.

This chain joins TRBV7-8 and TRBJ2-5; 10 bases are shared with TRBD2. Germline CDR1 SGHVS, CDR2 FQNEAQ. CDR3 length: 16 residues. The V and J ends lost 2 bases and 0 bases, in that order; junction bases with no gene match: 3. The CDR3 spells CASSLRTSGYQETQYF. CDR3 bases: TGTGCCAGCAGCTTACGGACTAGCGGATACCAAGAGACCCAGTACTTC.